A selection of T cell receptor beta chains follows, all from one sample in a study of blood T cell repertoires in COVID-19. Sequencing was performed with immunoSEQ multiplex PCR; in TCRdb, only in-frame clones are kept and a portion is missing. The repertoire has 75,000 to 95,000 clones, more than 65% of them found once; the top ten carry roughly 25%. Sequencing was carried out using peripheral blood. These receptors were obtained from a man aged 55 to 70 with acute or convalescent COVID-19. The CDR3 runs from the conserved cysteine through the conserved F or W. The order of the fields is V gene, J gene, D gene, clone size, CDR3 length, CDR3 protein, CDR3 DNA. D genes are given only for firm matches. Part of the rows lack a size; the others show once, few, many or a class for expanded clones.

>TRBV2|TRBJ1-2|TRBD1|-|15
CASSGQGTPTSGYTF
TGTGCCAGCAGCGGACAGGGGACTCCAACGAGTGGCTACACCTTC
>TRBV5-1|TRBJ1-4|TRBD1|-|16
CASSPVGQGGGEKLFF
TGCGCCAGCAGCCCCGTCGGACAGGGAGGCGGTGAAAAACTGTTTTTT
>TRBV2|TRBJ1-5|TRBD1|-|15
CASSMDRASNQPQHF
TGTGCCAGCAGTATGGACAGGGCGAGCAATCAGCCCCAGCATTTT
>TRBV6-6|TRBJ1-2|-|-|14
CASNHAASNYGYTF
TGTGCCAGCAACCATGCGGCCAGTAACTATGGCTACACCTTC
>TRBV7-2|TRBJ2-7|-|-|14
CASSFLDSPYEQYF
TGTGCCAGCAGCTTTCTGGACAGCCCCTACGAGCAGTACTTC
>TRBV19|TRBJ1-1|-|once|14
CASRVGGLGTEAFF
TGTGCCAGTAGAGTTGGGGGCCTGGGCACTGAAGCTTTCTTT
>TRBV11-3|TRBJ1-1|-|-|15
CASSLSSGVGAEAFF
TGTGCCAGCAGCTTATCGTCAGGGGTTGGTGCTGAAGCTTTCTTT
>TRBV11-2|TRBJ1-6|-|few|14
CASRQQGITSPLHF
TGTGCCAGCAGACAACAGGGTATCACTTCACCCCTCCACTTT
>TRBV14|TRBJ2-1|-|-|17
CASSQVLLAGSYNEQFF
TGTGCCAGCAGCCAAGTCCTCCTAGCCGGCTCCTACAATGAGCAGTTCTTC
>TRBV6-5|TRBJ1-6|-|-|15
CASSYGPAYNSPLHF
TGTGCCAGCAGTTATGGGCCAGCTTACAATTCACCCCTCCACTTT
>TRBV5-4|TRBJ1-3|-|once|17
CASSLASTGLSGNTIYF
TGTGCCAGCAGCTTAGCAAGTACAGGGTTATCTGGAAACACCATATATTTT
>TRBV2|TRBJ1-4|-|-|14
CASSDWGRGEKLFF
TGTGCCAGCAGTGATTGGGGTAGGGGTGAAAAACTGTTTTTT
>TRBV13|TRBJ2-1|TRBD2|few|16
CASSAQRGSSYNEQFF
TGTGCCAGCAGCGCACAGCGGGGGAGTTCTTACAATGAGCAGTTCTTC
>TRBV28|TRBJ2-2|-|-|13
CASSLFLTGELFF
TGTGCCAGCAGTTTATTTCTCACCGGGGAGCTGTTTTTT
>TRBV4-1|TRBJ2-6|-|-|18
CASSQDGGGASGANVLTF
TGCGCCAGCAGCCAAGATGGGGGGGGCGCATCCGGGGCCAACGTCCTGACTTTC
>TRBV5-1|TRBJ1-1|-|-|15
CASSLGGAGNTEAFF
TGCGCCAGCAGCTTAGGAGGGGCAGGGAACACTGAAGCTTTCTTT
>TRBV29-1|TRBJ1-2|-|-|12
CSVGDGSFGYTF
TGCAGCGTTGGTGACGGGTCGTTCGGCTACACCTTC
>TRBV7-9|TRBJ2-1|TRBD2|-|13
CASPGRGYNEQFF
TGTGCCAGCCCTGGGCGGGGGTACAATGAGCAGTTCTTC
>TRBV2|TRBJ1-6|TRBD1|-|14
CASSSGTDNSPLHF
TGTGCCAGCAGCTCCGGGACAGATAATTCACCCCTCCACTTT
>TRBV19|TRBJ2-2|-|-|16
CASSIRPFTNTGELFF
TGTGCCAGTAGTATTCGTCCGTTTACGAACACCGGGGAGCTGTTTTTT
>TRBV11-2|TRBJ1-6|-|-|16
CASSFAQGSYNSPLHF
TGTGCCAGCAGCTTTGCGCAGGGCTCCTATAATTCACCCCTCCACTTT
>TRBV19|TRBJ2-4|-|few|15
CASSLGDLAKNIQYF
TGTGCCAGTAGTCTCGGGGATCTAGCCAAAAACATTCAGTACTTC
>TRBV30|TRBJ1-2|TRBD1|-|14
CAWSLARGYYGYTF
TGTGCCTGGAGTTTGGCCAGGGGGTACTATGGCTACACCTTC
>TRBV2|TRBJ1-3|-|once|15
CASNQEPISGNTIYF
TGTGCCAGCAACCAGGAACCGATCTCTGGAAACACCATATATTTT
>TRBV19|TRBJ2-2|-|-|14
CAARDVANTGELFF
TGTGCCGCCAGGGATGTGGCGAACACCGGGGAGCTGTTTTTT
>TRBV6-5|TRBJ2-2|-|-|14
CASILTGNTGELFF
TGTGCCAGCATTCTGACAGGGAACACCGGGGAGCTGTTTTTT
>TRBV28|TRBJ1-5|TRBD1|few|14
CASSYSGQSLPQHF
TGTGCCAGCAGTTATTCGGGACAGTCCCTGCCCCAGCATTTT
>TRBV7-9|TRBJ1-1|-|-|15
CASSFPPGLNTEAFF
TGTGCCAGCAGCTTCCCTCCTGGGCTGAACACTGAAGCTTTCTTT